The table lists the clone carrying this TCR beta chain with a few counts. Unique molecular identifiers were used to barcode this TCRbeta library. A single record per CDR3 protein comes from TCRdb applying MiXCR to the PCR reads. The sample holds roughly 89,000 distinct CDR3 sequences, 10% to 15% seen once. The source of the sample is a study of T-cell reconstitution after alpha-beta-depleted transplantation in children. The CDR3 extends over 12 amino acids. V gave up 8 bases and J gave up 7 bases, with 15 bases separating them. The V gene's germline CDR1 is LNHDA and CDR2 SQIVND (reference sequence). The sample consisted of PBMCs from the stem cell graft donor, taken from the stem cell graft. The rearrangement uses TRBV19 and TRBJ2-7; D uncertain. The clonotype comes from a human donor who donated a stem cell graft to a child with inherited bone marrow failure. The CDR3 nucleotides are TGTGCCAGTTCGCCGGATAGGCGAGAGCAGTACTTC. It translates to CASSPDRREQYF.